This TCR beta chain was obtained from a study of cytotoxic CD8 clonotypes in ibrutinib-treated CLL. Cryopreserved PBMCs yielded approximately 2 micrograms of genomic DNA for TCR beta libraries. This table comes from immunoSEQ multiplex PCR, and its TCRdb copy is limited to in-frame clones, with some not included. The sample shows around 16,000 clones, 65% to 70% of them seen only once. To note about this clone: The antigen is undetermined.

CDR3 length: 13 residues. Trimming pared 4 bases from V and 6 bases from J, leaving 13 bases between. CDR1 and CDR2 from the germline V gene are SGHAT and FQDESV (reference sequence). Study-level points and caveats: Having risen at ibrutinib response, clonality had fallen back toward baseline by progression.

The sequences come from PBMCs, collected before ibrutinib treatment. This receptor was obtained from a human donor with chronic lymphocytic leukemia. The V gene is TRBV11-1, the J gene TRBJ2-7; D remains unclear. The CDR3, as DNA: TGTGCCAGCAGCTCCATCCCGGTGAGCGAGCAGTACTTC. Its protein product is CASSSIPVSEQYF.